This T cell receptor (beta chain) was obtained from a study of human T cells and chemical hapten exposure. Time point here: pre-sensitization, week 0. The sample's treatment: therapeutic diphenylcyclopropenone sensitization with weekly scalp DPC. Alopecia patients between 18 and 70 years old and suitable for DPC were used as donors. Using its own MiXCR run on the RACE reads, TCRdb lists one record per CDR3 protein. The top ten hold nearly 3% of the sample, which has about 180,000 distinct CDR3 sequences, roughly 30% seen once. The receptor was derived from a woman aged 25 to 39 with alopecia areata. Some clones in this sample may be carry-over from other donors' samples. This material consisted of whole blood, taken in connection with sensitization to the hapten diphenylcyclopropenone (DPC).

The CDR3 DNA sequence: TGCAGCGCGGGTGGGGGCCCTCTTAACTATGGCTACACCTTC. It yields the protein CSAGGGPLNYGYTF. The chain is built from TRBV29-1 and TRBJ1-2; maybe TRBD1 (6 bases). The CDR3 runs to 14 residues. Germline V gene lookup returns CDR1 SQVTM and CDR2 ANQGSEA. With 7 bases removed from V and 1 base from J, the gap between germline ends came to 16 bases.